A selection of T cell receptor beta chains follows, all from one sample in a study of T cells in Graves' hyperthyroidism and ophthalmopathy. TCRdb used MiXCR to reprocess the multiplex PCR reads, holding one entry per CDR3 protein. Among about 570,000 distinct CDR3 sequences, about 15% were seen once, and the ten largest hold approximately 14%. Sequenced material: blood. These receptors were obtained from a woman aged 40-49 years with Graves' hyperthyroidism. The CDR3 runs from the conserved cysteine through the conserved F or W. D genes are given only for firm matches. Size values are once, few and many counts, or a class for expanded clones, and some rows have none.

V: TRBV15
size: few
J: TRBJ2-1
D: TRBD2
DNA: TGTGCCACCAGCAGAGAACTAGCGGGGGACAATGAGCAGTTCTTC
CDR3: CATSRELAGDNEQFF

V: TRBV20-1
size: few
J: TRBJ2-7
D: TRBD2
DNA: TGCAGCGTTACTAGCGGGGGGAACTACGAGCAGTACTTC
CDR3: CSVTSGGNYEQYF

V: TRBV30
size: many
J: TRBJ2-1
D: -
DNA: TGTGCCTGGACCGAGACACCCTACAATGAGCAGTTCTTC
CDR3: CAWTETPYNEQFF

V: TRBV12-5
size: -
J: TRBJ2-2
D: -
DNA: TGTGCTAGTGGTCTGTCCCTGAAGGCCGGGGAGCTGTTTTTT
CDR3: CASGLSLKAGELFF

V: TRBV5-8
size: many
J: TRBJ1-1
D: -
DNA: TGTGCCAGCAAGGGTCAGGGAGGGAACACTGAAGCTTTCTTT
CDR3: CASKGQGGNTEAFF

V: TRBV6-1
size: many
J: TRBJ1-1
D: -
DNA: TGTGCCAGCAGTCAAGGGCCGTTAGGGGACACTGAAGCTTTCTTT
CDR3: CASSQGPLGDTEAFF

V: TRBV7-2
size: few
J: TRBJ2-3
D: -
DNA: TGTGCCAGCAGCTTAGGTGGTCCAGCCACAGATACGCAGTATTTT
CDR3: CASSLGGPATDTQYF

V: TRBV5-1
size: few
J: TRBJ2-7
D: -
DNA: TGCGCCAGCAGCAAGGACAATGACGAGCAGTACTTC
CDR3: CASSKDNDEQYF

V: TRBV28
size: -
J: TRBJ2-7
D: TRBD1
DNA: TGTGCCAGCAGTCTCAGGACAGGGGGCTGGTACGAGCAGTACTTC
CDR3: CASSLRTGGWYEQYF

V: TRBV11-3
size: many
J: TRBJ2-5
D: -
DNA: TGTGCCAGCGGCACCCGAGGGACCCAGTACTTC
CDR3: CASGTRGTQYF

V: TRBV9
size: many
J: TRBJ2-3
D: TRBD2
DNA: TGTGCCAGCAGCGTAGTTGGGACTAGCGGGAGTACGCAGTATTTT
CDR3: CASSVVGTSGSTQYF

V: TRBV3-1
size: many
J: TRBJ1-1
D: -
DNA: TGTGCCAGCAGCCAAGACAGATTAGCAAACACTGAAGCTTTCTTT
CDR3: CASSQDRLANTEAFF

V: TRBV27
size: few
J: TRBJ1-2
D: -
DNA: TGTGCCAGCAGGAAACAGGGACTTAACTATGGCTACACCTTC
CDR3: CASRKQGLNYGYTF

V: TRBV4-1
size: -
J: TRBJ1-1
D: -
DNA: TGCGCCAGCAGGGGGCTGGGGACCTATGAAGCTTTCTTT
CDR3: CASRGLGTYEAFF

V: TRBV5-1
size: many
J: TRBJ2-3
D: -
DNA: TGCGCCAGCAGCATGACTAGTGGCGCAGATACGCAGTATTTT
CDR3: CASSMTSGADTQYF

V: TRBV7-9
size: -
J: TRBJ2-7
D: -
DNA: TGTGCCAGCAGCCTATCAGGCGCAGTCGGCTACGAGCAGTACTTC
CDR3: CASSLSGAVGYEQYF

V: TRBV18
size: many
J: TRBJ2-5
D: -
DNA: TGTGCCAGCTCTCCTCCGGGACATCAAGAGACCCAGTACTTC
CDR3: CASSPPGHQETQYF

V: TRBV6-2/TRBV6-3
size: -
J: TRBJ2-2
D: -
DNA: TGTGCCAGCAGTCACCCCCCTTATCTAGCGAGCGGGACCGGGGAGCTGTTTTTT
CDR3: CASSHPPYLASGTGELFF

V: TRBV25-1
size: -
J: TRBJ1-1
D: -
DNA: TGTGCCAGCACCCAAAGCGGATACACTGAAGCTTTCTTT
CDR3: CASTQSGYTEAFF

V: TRBV30
size: many
J: TRBJ2-7
D: -
DNA: TGTGCCTGGAGTGTGTGGGCGGCGAGCTCCTACGAGCAGTACTTC
CDR3: CAWSVWAASSYEQYF

V: TRBV3-1
size: many
J: TRBJ1-4
D: -
DNA: TGTGCCAGCAGCCAACAGTATGAAAAACTGTTTTTT
CDR3: CASSQQYEKLFF

V: TRBV3-1
size: many
J: TRBJ1-2
D: TRBD1
DNA: TGTGCCAGCAGCTACGGGACAGGGGGATTAAGCTATGGCTACACCTTC
CDR3: CASSYGTGGLSYGYTF

V: TRBV4-1
size: many
J: TRBJ1-1
D: -
DNA: TGCGCCAGCAGCCAAGGCAGTGGCAGGGGCGATAACACTGAAGCTTTCTTT
CDR3: CASSQGSGRGDNTEAFF

V: TRBV3-1
size: -
J: TRBJ2-3
D: -
DNA: TGTGCCAGCAGCCACCTACCGGGACACTCTGGGTATACGCAGTATTTT
CDR3: CASSHLPGHSGYTQYF

V: TRBV5-1
size: many
J: TRBJ2-1
D: TRBD2
DNA: TGCGCCAGCAGCTGGACGGGAGGGTCCAATGAGCAGTTCTTC
CDR3: CASSWTGGSNEQFF

V: TRBV28
size: -
J: TRBJ2-5
D: TRBD1
DNA: TGTGCCAGCAGTTTAGTGGGGACAGGGGGAGAGACCCAGTACTTC
CDR3: CASSLVGTGGETQYF

V: TRBV6-5
size: -
J: TRBJ2-7
D: -
DNA: TGTGCCAGCAGTTACTCTCTCCAGGGTAAAGGCTACGAGCAGTACTTC
CDR3: CASSYSLQGKGYEQYF

V: TRBV20-1
size: many
J: TRBJ2-7
D: -
DNA: TGCAGTGCTAGAAGGACGGGATCCTACGAGCAGTACTTC
CDR3: CSARRTGSYEQYF

V: TRBV2
size: many
J: TRBJ2-1
D: -
DNA: TGTGCCAGCGGGCTAGCCTCCTACAATGAGCAGTTCTTC
CDR3: CASGLASYNEQFF

V: TRBV28
size: many
J: TRBJ2-7
D: TRBD1
DNA: TGTGCCAGCAGATACCCGGGACAGGGGGCCTACGAGCAGTACTTC
CDR3: CASRYPGQGAYEQYF

V: TRBV27
size: -
J: TRBJ2-7
D: TRBD1
DNA: TGTGCCAGCAGTTCCTTATACCGGCAGGGGGTCTCCTACGAGCAGTACTTC
CDR3: CASSSLYRQGVSYEQYF

V: TRBV10-3
size: -
J: TRBJ2-2
D: -
DNA: TGTGCCCCGATACACAGCACCGGGGAGCTGTTTTTT
CDR3: CAPIHSTGELFF

V: TRBV6-2/TRBV6-3
size: -
J: TRBJ2-3
D: TRBD2
DNA: TGTGCCAGCAAGTTTTCTAGCGGGAGGGCTAGCACAGATACGCAGTATTTT
CDR3: CASKFSSGRASTDTQYF

V: TRBV28
size: many
J: TRBJ2-3
D: TRBD2
DNA: TGTGCCAGCAGCGCCAGGCTAGCGGGAGGAGGGTATAGCACAGATACGCAGTATTTT
CDR3: CASSARLAGGGYSTDTQYF

V: TRBV4-2
size: -
J: TRBJ2-2
D: -
DNA: TGTGCCAGCAGCCAAGATGGGACGGCCAAGACCGGGGAGCTGTTTTTT
CDR3: CASSQDGTAKTGELFF

V: TRBV18
size: -
J: TRBJ2-5
D: TRBD2
DNA: TGTGCCAGCTCACCGCGCCAACGGGAGGCCCAGTACTTC
CDR3: CASSPRQREAQYF